The 27 T cell receptor beta chains below all came from one sample that was sequenced in a study of cytomegalovirus exposure and HLA in healthy donors. With 60 Vbeta and 13 Jbeta primers, the PCR was carried out. Some clones are missing from TCRdb's copy, which holds only in-frame ones; the method was immunoSEQ multiplex PCR. The data show about 120,000 clones, 70% to 80% seen once. Sequencing was performed on PBMCs. The receptors come from a female donor in good health and CMV-seronegative.

This rearrangement joins TRBV18 to TRBJ1-2; a weak D match, TRBD1 (6 bases). With 3 bases removed from V and 6 bases from J, the gap between germline ends came to 23 bases. CDR1 KGHSH and CDR2 LQKENI come from the germline V gene. The CDR3 covers 17 residues. The CDR3 region has the DNA TGTGCCAGCTCACCGAAGGACAGAGGAAGCAACTCCAATGGCTACACCTTC. The encoded protein is CASSPKDRGSNSNGYTF.

The chain employs TRBV30 and TRBJ1-2; possibly TRBD1 for D (6 bases). V lost 1 base and J 2 bases, leaving 14 bases between the germline ends. Germline loops: CDR1 GTSNPN, CDR2 SVGIG (reference sequence). The CDR3 spans 15 residues. The CDR3 spells CAWSAIRTANYGYTF. CDR3 in DNA: TGTGCCTGGAGTGCAATCAGGACAGCCAACTATGGCTACACCTTC.

The chain joins TRBV6-1 to TRBJ1-1, with D perhaps TRBD1 (6 bases). CDR1 MNHNS and CDR2 SASEGT come from the germline V gene. This CDR3 region has 14 residues. Trimming shortened V by 2 bases and J by 7 bases, and 14 bases separated the two germline ends. CDR3 in DNA: TGTGCCAGCAGTGAATTGGGGGCAGTCGATGAAGCTTTCTTT. It translates to CASSELGAVDEAFF.

This clone was observed a few times. V and J are TRBV4-2 and TRBJ2-6, with a weak D call TRBD1 (6 bases). The CDR3 covers 19 residues. Germline CDR1 and CDR2: LGHNA and YNFKEQ. The V end lost 1 base, the J end lost 0 bases, and 16 bases lay between the germline ends. CDR3 protein: CASSQAARDTSSGANVLTF. The CDR3 coding sequence is TGTGCCAGCAGCCAAGCCGCACGGGACACCTCCTCTGGGGCCAACGTCCTGACTTTC.

This chain connects TRBV7-2 to TRBJ2-5; a weak D match, TRBD2 (5 bases). Trimming shortened V by 1 base and J by 5 bases, and 8 bases separated the two germline ends. The germline V gene has CDR1 SGHTA and CDR2 FQGNSA. This CDR3 is 13 amino acids long. For the CDR3, the DNA is TGTGCCAGCAGCTTAGTAACGGGGGAGACCCAGTACTTC. Protein: CASSLVTGETQYF.

The chain has TRBV5-1 and TRBJ2-7, with 8 bases fitting TRBD2. The CDR3 has 14 amino acids. Germline-derived CDR1 and CDR2 are SGHRS and YFSETQ. The ends lost 4 bases at V and 4 bases at J; junction bases unmatched: 7. The CDR3 loop is CASSQGLGGYEQYF. Here the CDR3 DNA reads TGCGCCAGCAGCCAGGGACTAGGCGGATACGAGCAGTACTTC.

The chain uses TRBV7-2 and TRBJ1-1; the D gene is possibly TRBD1 (5 bases). Germline V CDR1 and CDR2: SGHTA, FQGNSA. This CDR3 has 12 amino acids. Trimming cost V 7 bases and J 5 bases, with 11 bases left between them. The CDR3: CASTQVRTEAFF. The CDR3 nucleotides are TGTGCCAGCACACAGGTGAGAACTGAAGCTTTCTTT.

This clone showed up just a few times. The chain joins TRBV7-2 to TRBJ2-1; no reliable D call. V dropped 1 base and J dropped 7 bases, with 8 bases sitting between them. CDR3 length: 13 residues. Germline assignment: CDR1 SGHTA and CDR2 FQGNSA. Here the CDR3 reads CASSLETWNEQFF. DNA of the CDR3: TGTGCCAGCAGCTTAGAGACATGGAATGAGCAGTTCTTC. Combining the CDR3 with reference TRBV7-2 and TRBJ2-1 gives the whole variable domain GAGVSQSPSNKVTEKGKDVELRCDPISGHTALYWYRQSLGQGLEFLIYFQGNSAPDKSGLPSDRFSAERTGGSVSTLTIQRTQQEDSAVYLCASSLETWNEQFFGPGTRLTVL.

The V call is TRBV10-2, the J call TRBJ1-3; D possibly corresponds to TRBD1 (5 bases). V was pared by 6 bases and J by 0 bases, with 12 bases between. The CDR3 covers 15 residues. CDR1 WSHSY and CDR2 SAAADI come from the germline V gene. CDR3 nucleotide sequence: TGCGCCAGCAGGGGGGAGGGCCGCTCTGGAAACACCATATATTTT. Its protein product is CASRGEGRSGNTIYF.

The V call is TRBV13, the J call TRBJ1-4, with a tentative D call TRBD1 (5 bases). The V end was cut by 3 bases, the J end by 5 bases, with 25 bases between. CDR1 PRHDT and CDR2 FYEKMQ come from the germline V gene (reference sequence). CDR3 length: 19 amino acids. The CDR3 DNA sequence: TGTGCCAGCAGCTTTAGGCCCCAGGGCCTCGGGAGGAACAATGAAAAACTGTTTTTT. Encoded protein: CASSFRPQGLGRNNEKLFF.

The DNA for the CDR3 is TGTGCCAGCAGCGGAAGACTAGCGGGGGGGACAGATACGCAGTATTTT. As protein: CASSGRLAGGTDTQYF. The V and J genes are TRBV7-6 and TRBJ2-3; 14 nucleotides line up with TRBD2. Germline values: CDR1 SGHVS, CDR2 FNYEAQ. Germline trimming cut 5 bases from V and 3 bases from J; bases unmatched to any gene: 4. The CDR3 is 16 amino acids.

This sequence joins TRBV7-3 and TRBJ2-5, with 9 positions matching TRBD1. Germline CDR1 reads SGHTA; CDR2 reads FQGTGA. The CDR3 length is 15 residues. Unmatched junction bases numbered 3, after V lost 0 bases and J lost 4 bases. The chain's CDR3 is CASSLTADRGETQYF. Here the CDR3 DNA reads TGTGCCAGCAGCTTAACGGCGGACAGGGGAGAGACCCAGTACTTC.

This chain connects TRBV5-4 to TRBJ2-3; D perhaps matches TRBD2 (6 bases). The CDR3 runs 13 residues. The V end was cut by 4 bases, the J end by 5 bases, with 11 bases between. CDR1 and CDR2 from the germline V gene are SGHNT and YYREEE (reference sequence). In DNA form, the CDR3 reads TGTGCCAGCAGCCAGACTAGACAAGATACGCAGTATTTT. Translation gives CASSQTRQDTQYF.

The rearrangement links TRBV10-1 to TRBJ1-5; D ambiguous. Trimming pared 2 bases from V and 6 bases from J, leaving 8 bases between. The CDR3 length is 13 residues. The germline CDR1 and CDR2 sequences are WNHNN and SYGVQD (reference sequence). The DNA for the CDR3 is TGCGCCAGCAGTGAGACCAGAAGTCAGCCCCAGCATTTT. It encodes CASSETRSQPQHF.

This clone has only a few counts. The rearrangement links TRBV4-1 to TRBJ1-6, with D unclear. Trimming shortened V by 4 bases and J by 9 bases, and 16 bases separated the two germline ends. CDR3 length equals 15 residues. Germline lookup yields CDR1 MGHRA and CDR2 YSYEKL. CDR3 sequence (DNA): TGCGCCAGCAGCCCACGATTGGGAGAGGGTTCACCCCTCCACTTT. Amino acid sequence: CASSPRLGEGSPLHF.

This clone was seen only a few times. CDR3 amino acids: CASRADRGHTGELFF. As DNA, the CDR3 is TGTGCCAGCAGGGCGGACAGGGGACACACCGGGGAGCTGTTTTTT. This sequence joins TRBV6-1 and TRBJ2-2, with 9 bases matching TRBD1. Trimming removed 6 bases from V and 3 bases from J; junction bases left unmatched: 5. Germline loops: CDR1 MNHNS, CDR2 SASEGT. CDR3 length: 15 amino acids.

The rearrangement links TRBV29-1 to TRBJ2-7; D unclear. This CDR3 spans 13 amino acids. Trimming shortened V by 6 bases and J by 5 bases, and 17 bases separated the two germline ends. Germline lookup yields CDR1 SQVTM and CDR2 ANQGSEA. CDR3 residues: CSVTASKLNEQYF. CDR3 nucleotides: TGCAGCGTCACTGCCTCGAAACTAAACGAGCAGTACTTC.

This clone was seen a handful of times. This chain connects TRBV19 to TRBJ1-4, with 9 bases identical to TRBD1. Germline assignment: CDR1 LNHDA and CDR2 SQIVND (reference sequence). With V trimmed by 7 bases and J by 8 bases, 8 bases remained unmatched. This CDR3 is built from 14 residues. The CDR3 region is CASKIGQGREKLFF. CDR3 coding DNA: TGTGCCAGTAAAATCGGACAGGGGCGGGAAAAACTGTTTTTT.

The chain employs TRBV9 and TRBJ2-7; 11 nucleotides agree with TRBD1. Germline trimming cut 0 bases from V and 5 bases from J; bases unmatched to any gene: 4. Germline CDR1 and CDR2: SGDLS and YYNGEE. The CDR3 totals 15 residues. The CDR3 region has the DNA TGTGCCAGCAGCGTAGGGACAGGGGGCGCCCACGAGCAGTACTTC. Translation: CASSVGTGGAHEQYF.

This rearrangement joins TRBV30 to TRBJ1-2; the D gene is possibly TRBD1 (6 bases). Germline V lookup: CDR1 GTSNPN, CDR2 SVGIG (reference sequence). V gave up 1 base and J gave up 4 bases, with 13 bases separating them. This CDR3 comprises 14 residues. Here the CDR3 reads CAWSGTGQPYGYTF. As DNA, the CDR3 is TGTGCCTGGAGTGGTACTGGACAGCCCTATGGCTACACCTTC.

The J gene is TRBJ2-7, the V gene TRBV10-3; TRBD1 aligns across 9 bases. Germline CDR1 ENHRY, CDR2 SYGVKD. This CDR3 is built from 11 residues. Unmatched junction bases numbered 4, after V lost 11 bases and J lost 5 bases. The CDR3 is CALQGANEQYF. CDR3 DNA sequence: TGTGCCTTACAGGGGGCCAACGAGCAGTACTTC.

This clone has only one observation. The chain carries TRBV27 and TRBJ2-3, with D uncertain. The CDR3 sequence is 14 residues long. Germline lookup yields CDR1 MNHEY and CDR2 SMNVEV (reference sequence). V was cut by 10 bases and J by 1 base, with 15 bases left in between. Here the CDR3 DNA reads TGTGCCAACCCACTACGCTACCGCACAGATACGCAGTATTTT. Translated: CANPLRYRTDTQYF.

The CDR3 DNA reads TGCGCCAGCAGCCTCGACAGGTCCCCTGGAAACACCATATATTTT. Amino acids: CASSLDRSPGNTIYF. The rearrangement joins TRBV4-1 to TRBJ1-3; tentatively, D is TRBD1 (6 bases). CDR1 and CDR2 from the germline V gene are MGHRA and YSYEKL. CDR3 length: 15 amino acids. V lost 4 bases, J lost 2 bases, and 12 bases lay in between.

The V gene is TRBV5-1, the J gene TRBJ2-2; possibly TRBD2 for D (6 bases). V lost 0 bases and J 2 bases, leaving 20 bases between the germline ends. In germline, CDR1 is SGHRS, CDR2 YFSETQ. The CDR3 sequence is 19 residues long. CDR3 sequence (DNA): TGCGCCAGCAGCTTGGCCTTTCCCCGGACTACAATCAACACCGGGGAGCTGTTTTTT. This codes for CASSLAFPRTTINTGELFF.

This clone has more than one count but fewer than ten. Here the CDR3 DNA reads TGTGCCAGCAGTGAACAGCAGGGCTACAAAGAGACCCAGTACTTC. Its protein product is CASSEQQGYKETQYF. The genes are TRBV6-1 and TRBJ2-5, with D possibly matching TRBD1 (5 bases). Between the trimmed V and J ends, which lost 2 bases and 3 bases, there was a span of 13 bases. In germline, CDR1 is MNHNS, CDR2 SASEGT. The CDR3 is 15 amino acids.

The table lists this clone with a count of one. The CDR3 region has the DNA TGTGCCAGCAGCTTAGACGTAGCGGGGGCCTACGAGCAGTACTTC. Protein sequence: CASSLDVAGAYEQYF. The rearrangement uses TRBV7-2 and TRBJ2-7; 9 positions match TRBD2. Per the germline V gene, CDR1 is SGHTA and CDR2 is FQGNSA. J gave up 2 bases and V 1 base, and 3 bases lay outside the gene matches. CDR3 length equals 15 residues.

The genes are TRBV7-9 and TRBJ2-4; 8 positions match TRBD1. The CDR3 is 15 amino acids. J was trimmed by 4 bases and V by 4 bases; bases with no gene match: 6. Germline CDR1 SEHNR, CDR2 FQNEAQ (reference sequence). For the CDR3, the DNA is TGTGCCAGCAGCTCCCGGACAGGGATGAAAAACATTCAGTACTTC. Its protein is CASSSRTGMKNIQYF. Full variable domain (remainder filled in from reference TRBV7-9 and TRBJ2-4): DTGVSQNPRHKITKRGQNVTFRCDPISEHNRLYWYRQTLGQGPEFLTYFQNEAQLEKSRLLSDRFSAERPKGSFSTLEIQRTEQGDSAMYLCASSSRTGMKNIQYFGAGTRLSVL.